A single sample is the source of the 18 T cell receptor beta chains below, sequenced in a study of Graves' ophthalmopathy and Graves' hyperthyroidism. From RNA, the CDR3 regions of TCR beta chains were amplified and sequenced. HTBI primers served in a first-round RT-PCR, which a second-round multiplex PCR followed. TCRdb re-derived calls from the multiplex PCR reads in MiXCR, one entry per CDR3 protein. The sample records about 550,000 distinct CDR3 sequences, less than 40% being singletons. The source material was peripheral blood or thyroid tissue (not recorded which). The origin of the receptors is an adult man with Graves' hyperthyroidism.

The chain employs TRBV20-1 and TRBJ1-1, with 9 positions matching TRBD1. This CDR3 is 12 amino acids long. The J segment lost 1 base and the V segment lost 6 bases, leaving 0 bases of the junction unmatched. Germline assignment: CDR1 DFQATT and CDR2 SNEGSKA (reference sequence). CDR3 region: CSAQGANTEAFF. CDR3 DNA sequence: TGCAGTGCACAGGGGGCGAACACTGAAGCTTTCTTT.

In this sample, this clonotype turned up many times. V usage is TRBV24-1 and J usage is TRBJ1-1; tentative D call: TRBD1 (5 bases). Per germline, CDR1 KGHDR and CDR2 SFDVKD. CDR3 size: 14 residues. Trimming took off 2 bases at V and 3 bases at J, with 9 bases between the two ends. The CDR3 protein is CATSDSRGDTEAFF. Here the CDR3 DNA reads TGTGCCACCAGTGATTCAAGAGGGGACACTGAAGCTTTCTTT.

To note about this clonotype: A single base separates this from a much larger clone, so it may be a read error. The rearrangement uses TRBV14 and TRBJ1-2; D is unresolved. In germline, CDR1 is SGHDN, CDR2 FVKESK. V was pared by 1 base and J by 4 bases, with 10 bases between. The CDR3 totals 14 residues. CDR3 protein: CASSQGPLSYGYTF. As DNA, the CDR3 is TGTGCCAGCAGCCAAGGTCCGCTTAGCTATGGCTACACCTTC.

Turning to this clonotype: Being one base from a much bigger clone, this may be a read error. The gene calls are TRBV10-3 and TRBJ1-4; D is possibly TRBD1 (5 bases). This CDR3 has 13 residues. The germline gives CDR1 ENHRY, CDR2 SYGVKD. CDR3 nucleotides: TGTGCCACCACAGCCCAGCCGGGGGAAAAACCGTTTTTT. Protein: CATTAQPGEKPFF.

This chain joins TRBV18 and TRBJ1-1; D not certain. V shed 6 bases and J shed 3 bases, with 14 bases lying between them. The germline CDR1 and CDR2 sequences are KGHSH and LQKENI. This CDR3 has 14 amino acids. The CDR3 spells CASSPAGAHTEAFF. The CDR3 DNA reads TGTGCCAGCTCCCCGGCGGGAGCTCACACTGAAGCTTTCTTT.

This clonotype was counted many times. The chain is built from TRBV10-3 and TRBJ1-2, with no clear D. Trimming pared 0 bases from V and 3 bases from J, leaving 5 bases between. The germline CDR1 and CDR2 sequences are ENHRY and SYGVKD. CDR3 length: 13 residues. The CDR3 DNA reads TGTGCCATCAGTGAGTCGGGTTACTATGGCTACACCTTC. Translated: CAISESGYYGYTF.

This clonotype was found many times. V is TRBV7-6 and J is TRBJ1-3; perhaps TRBD1 as D (5 bases). Trimming removed 2 bases at V and 4 bases at J, with 12 bases between. Germline loops: CDR1 SGHVS, CDR2 FNYEAQ. CDR3 length: 15 residues. The CDR3 here is CASSLRGTGGNTIYF. The CDR3 DNA follows: TGTGCCAGCAGCTTACGGGGGACCGGAGGAAACACCATATATTTT.

The chain combines TRBV15 with TRBJ2-1; 8 bases fit TRBD2. The V gene's germline CDR1 is LNHNV and CDR2 YYDKDF (reference sequence). There are 15 residues in the CDR3. Unmatched junction bases numbered 10, after V lost 7 bases and J lost 5 bases. The CDR3 reads CATTLETSDHNEQFF. DNA of the CDR3: TGTGCCACCACTTTAGAGACTAGCGATCACAATGAGCAGTTCTTC.

This chain uses TRBV7-2 with TRBJ1-4; 7 bases fit TRBD1. The germline gives CDR1 SGHTA, CDR2 FQGNSA. The CDR3 consists of 14 residues. With 5 bases clipped from V and 7 bases from J, the junction kept 7 bases outside the gene matches. DNA of the CDR3: TGTGCCAGCAGCCTTGACAGGGACGCTGAAAAACTGTTTTTT. Amino acid sequence: CASSLDRDAEKLFF.

This clonotype was recorded many times. The rearrangement uses TRBV20-1 and TRBJ1-1; D call uncertain. The CDR3 runs to 12 residues. From germline, CDR1 is DFQATT and CDR2 SNEGSKA (reference sequence). V lost 7 bases and J 4 bases, leaving 13 bases between the germline ends. The CDR3 DNA reads as TGCAGTGTTCATGTCTTGAGCACTGAAGCTTTCTTT. The encoded protein is CSVHVLSTEAFF.

As for this clonotype: One base away lies a much larger clone, so this may be a sequencing read error. CDR3 amino acids: CSASSGQGAMFYEQYF. CDR3 in DNA: TGCAGTGCTAGTTCAGGGCAGGGGGCTATGTTCTACGAGCAGTACTTC. The chain has TRBV20-1 and TRBJ2-7; 8 nucleotides line up with TRBD1. V lost 3 bases to trimming and J lost 3 bases; unmatched junction nucleotides: 13. The length of the CDR3 is 16 residues. CDR1 DFQATT and CDR2 SNEGSKA come from the germline V gene (reference sequence).

This clonotype was observed many times. The V gene is TRBV6-5, the J gene TRBJ2-6; D unresolved. CDR1 and CDR2 from the germline V gene are MNHEY and SVGAGI. Trimming removed 0 bases at V and 0 bases at J, with 6 bases between. The CDR3 is 16 residues long. CDR3 protein: CASSYSANSGANVLTF. As DNA, the CDR3 is TGTGCCAGCAGTTACTCAGCGAACTCTGGGGCCAACGTCCTGACTTTC.

The table lists this clonotype with many counts. The CDR3 nucleotides are TGTGCCAGCAGTGACGTCCGGGTCGAACAGCCCCAGCATTTT. It translates to CASSDVRVEQPQHF. This chain joins TRBV2 and TRBJ1-5; no firm D call. Germline CDR1 is SNHLY and CDR2 is FYNNEI. This CDR3 has 14 residues. The ends were cut back, 3 bases at V and 7 bases at J, with 13 bases in the middle. The whole variable domain, remainder taken from reference TRBV2 and TRBJ1-5, is EPEVTQTPSHQVTQMGQEVILRCVPISNHLYFYWYRQILGQKVEFLVSFYNNEISEKSEIFDDQFSVERPDGSNFTLKIRSTKLEDSAMYFCASSDVRVEQPQHFGDGTRLSIL.

This clonotype was counted ten times or more. The chain employs TRBV14 and TRBJ2-5; D is possibly TRBD1 or TRBD2 (5 bases each). Trimming removed 4 bases at V and 1 base at J, with 16 bases between. CDR1 is SGHDN and CDR2 is FVKESK in the germline V gene. This CDR3 is 16 amino acids long. The CDR3 DNA reads as TGTGCCAGCAGCCGATTACTCGGGACGGTCCAAGAGACCCAGTACTTC. This sequence encodes CASSRLLGTVQETQYF.

This clonotype was picked up one time. It may be a read error: a sequence one base away is much more abundant. CDR3 nucleotides: TGCAGTGCTAGAGATCCAACAGGGGTGAACACTGAAGCTTTCTTT. This sequence encodes CSARDPTGVNTEAFF. The chain combines TRBV20-1 with TRBJ1-1, with 7 bases that match TRBD1. CDR1 and CDR2 (germline): DFQATT, SNEGSKA (reference sequence). This CDR3 region has 15 residues. Losses at the gene ends were 0 bases for V and 0 bases for J; bases not matched to a gene: 4.

This clonotype was seen a handful of times. Being one base from a much bigger clone, this may be a read error. The V gene is TRBV7-9, the J gene TRBJ2-5; the D gene is possibly TRBD2 (6 bases). The CDR3 has 12 amino acids. With 5 bases removed from V and 7 bases from J, the gap between germline ends came to 11 bases. Germline values: CDR1 SEHNR, CDR2 FQNEAQ (reference sequence). The CDR3 sequence is CASSRGWGTQYF. The CDR3 DNA follows: TGTGCCAGCAGCCGGGGGTGGGGGACCCAGTACTTC.

The V and J genes are TRBV10-3 and TRBJ2-7; 8 bases agree with TRBD1. This CDR3 has 11 residues. V was clipped by 6 bases and J by 9 bases; unmatched bases: 4. The V gene's germline CDR1 is ENHRY and CDR2 SYGVKD. CDR3 in amino acids: CAISRDRGQYF. As DNA, the CDR3 is TGTGCCATCAGCAGAGACAGGGGGCAGTACTTC.

Worth noting for this clonotype: This may arise from a read error, as a much more abundant clone is one base away. V usage is TRBV12-3 or TRBV12-4 and J usage is TRBJ1-2; D unresolved. V shed 8 bases and J shed 2 bases, with 12 bases lying between them. This CDR3 region has 13 residues. DNA of the CDR3: TGTGCCAGCGCCCGGGCCGGAAACTATGGCTACACCTTC. Translated, it gives CASARAGNYGYTF.